This T cell receptor (beta chain) was documented in a study of OX40 agonist ivuxolimab in advanced cancers. The study's findings and limits: The 0.1-3.0 mg/kg partial responders had among the lowest clonal expansion.

With respect to this clone: The antigen remains unidentified.

TCRdb keeps only in-frame clones here, not all; method: immunoSEQ multiplex PCR. The repertoire has 130,000 or so clones, 85% to 95% of them found once; the top ten carry approximately 0.15%. The clonotype was recovered from an adult with an advanced solid tumor such as melanoma, head and neck, liver or kidney cancer. The sequenced sample was CD4+ or CD8+ T cells sorted from blood, obtained in a trial of the OX40 agonist ivuxolimab.

The CDR3 here is CASSQGHWENTEAFF. CDR3 in DNA: TGTGCCAGCAGCCAAGGTCACTGGGAGAACACTGAAGCTTTCTTT. This chain uses TRBV4-2 with TRBJ1-1; D uncertain. The V end lost 1 base, the J end lost 1 base, and 10 bases lay between the germline ends. Germline CDR1 reads LGHNA; CDR2 reads YNFKEQ. CDR3 size: 15 residues.